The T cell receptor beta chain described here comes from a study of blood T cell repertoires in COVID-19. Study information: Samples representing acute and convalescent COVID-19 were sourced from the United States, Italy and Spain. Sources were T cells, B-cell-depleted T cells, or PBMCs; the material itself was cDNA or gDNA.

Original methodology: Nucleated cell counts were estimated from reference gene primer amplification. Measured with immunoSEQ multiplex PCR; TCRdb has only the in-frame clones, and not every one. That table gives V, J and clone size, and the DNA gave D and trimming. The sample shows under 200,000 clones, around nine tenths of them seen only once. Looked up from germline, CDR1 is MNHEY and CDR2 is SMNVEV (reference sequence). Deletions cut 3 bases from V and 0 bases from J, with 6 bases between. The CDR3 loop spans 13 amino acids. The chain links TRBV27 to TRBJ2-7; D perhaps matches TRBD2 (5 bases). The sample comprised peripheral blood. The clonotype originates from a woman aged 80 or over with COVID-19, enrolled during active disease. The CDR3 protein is CASSLRVSYEQYF. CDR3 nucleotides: TGTGCCAGCAGTTTGAGGGTCTCCTACGAGCAGTACTTC.